These 27 T cell receptor beta chains share one sample of origin, sequenced in a study of response to subunit inactivated influenza vaccine. From the RT-PCR reads, TCRdb called clonotypes with MiXCR, one entry per CDR3 protein. The table includes hundreds of thousands of distinct CDR3 sequences, 16% detected once. The specimen comprised CD4+ T cells sorted from PBMCs, sampled around 25 months after vaccination. The receptor source for this set is a man aged 50-75 years who received an inactivated influenza vaccine.

The rearrangement joins TRBV4-1 to TRBJ1-1; D is uncertain. Trimming stripped 2 bases from V and 0 bases from J, with 10 bases between. CDR3 length equals 15 residues. The V gene's germline CDR1 is MGHRA and CDR2 YSYEKL. The CDR3, as DNA: TGCGCCAGCAGCCAATCTCTGACTGTGAACACTGAAGCTTTCTTT. Translated, it gives CASSQSLTVNTEAFF.

The chain combines TRBV4-1 with TRBJ1-5; D is unclear. Germline assignment: CDR1 MGHRA and CDR2 YSYEKL. Trimming took 0 bases from V and 8 from J, leaving 11 bases between them. The CDR3 has 14 residues. The CDR3 loop reads CASSQDNWGKPQHF. In DNA form, the CDR3 reads TGCGCCAGCAGCCAAGATAATTGGGGAAAGCCCCAGCATTTT.

The J gene is TRBJ2-3, the V gene TRBV9; 9 bases are a match to TRBD2. Per germline, CDR1 SGDLS and CDR2 YYNGEE. V gave up 4 bases and J gave up 6 bases; unmatched junction bases: 9. This CDR3 region has 15 residues. CDR3 DNA sequence: TGTGCCAGCAGCTCGCTTAGCGGGGGTGGGGATACGCAGTATTTT. It codes for CASSSLSGGGDTQYF.

The CDR3 region is CASEALRQLNTEAFF. The CDR3 DNA reads as TGTGCCAGCGAGGCCCTTCGCCAGTTGAACACTGAAGCTTTCTTT. The rearrangement links TRBV2 to TRBJ1-1, with D hard to call. V lost 8 bases to trimming and J lost 0 bases, with 16 bases between them. Per germline, CDR1 SNHLY and CDR2 FYNNEI. The CDR3 contains 15 residues.

V and J are TRBV7-2 and TRBJ2-7; D ambiguous. The CDR3 spans 14 residues. V was pared by 3 bases and J by 6 bases, with 15 bases between. Germline V gene sequence: CDR1 SGHTA, CDR2 FQGNSA. The CDR3 loop reads CASSLGPLRVEQYF. The CDR3 nucleotides read TGTGCCAGCAGCTTGGGTCCCTTACGGGTCGAGCAGTACTTC.

The gene calls are TRBV4-1 and TRBJ1-5; D is undetermined. The CDR3 consists of 15 residues. Germline V gene lookup returns CDR1 MGHRA and CDR2 YSYEKL. Trimming shortened V by 3 bases and J by 7 bases, and 16 bases separated the two germline ends. CDR3 nucleotides: TGCGCCAGCAGCCACGAACCTGGTTCCTGGCAGCCCCAGCATTTT. Translating it yields CASSHEPGSWQPQHF.

A few counts support this clonotype. This chain links TRBV7-2 with TRBJ2-1; perhaps D is TRBD1 or TRBD2 (5 bases each). Trimming took off 0 bases at V and 2 bases at J, with 8 bases between the two ends. Germline V lookup: CDR1 SGHTA, CDR2 FQGNSA. The CDR3 length is 15 residues. CDR3 coding DNA: TGTGCCAGCAGCTTAGCGGGGGACCCCTACAATGAGCAGTTCTTC. It is translated as CASSLAGDPYNEQFF. The full variable domain, completed using reference TRBV7-2 and TRBJ2-1, is GAGVSQSPSNKVTEKGKDVELRCDPISGHTALYWYRQSLGQGLEFLIYFQGNSAPDKSGLPSDRFSAERTGGSVSTLTIQRTQQEDSAVYLCASSLAGDPYNEQFFGPGTRLTVL.

At least ten counts were recorded for this clonotype. V gene TRBV19 combines with J gene TRBJ2-1; a possible D gene is TRBD2 (5 bases). The CDR3 spans 13 residues. V shed 5 bases and J shed 4 bases, with 9 bases lying between them. The germline gives CDR1 LNHDA, CDR2 SQIVND (reference sequence). The CDR3 loop is CASSPRGYNEQFF. CDR3 sequence (DNA): TGTGCCAGTAGTCCCCGAGGGTACAATGAGCAGTTCTTC. Together with reference TRBV19 and TRBJ2-1, the CDR3 gives the full variable domain: DGGITQSPKYLFRKEGQNVTLSCEQNLNHDAMYWYRQDPGQGLRLIYYSQIVNDFQKGDIAEGYSVSREKKESFPLTVTSAQKNPTAFYLCASSPRGYNEQFFGPGTRLTVL.

This clonotype turned up a few times. The chain's CDR3 is CASSLLATDYGYTF. As DNA, the CDR3 is TGTGCCAGCAGCTTACTCGCGACAGACTATGGCTACACCTTC. The chain joins TRBV7-6 to TRBJ1-2; perhaps TRBD1 as D (5 bases). CDR1 is SGHVS, CDR2 FNYEAQ, per germline. Deletions cut 2 bases from V and 3 bases from J, with 10 bases between. The CDR3 is made up of 14 amino acids.

This clonotype was counted only a few times. The rearrangement links TRBV20-1 to TRBJ2-3; 8 bases are a match to TRBD1. V gave up 0 bases and J gave up 6 bases; unmatched junction bases: 11. Per the germline V gene, CDR1 is DFQATT and CDR2 is SNEGSKA (reference sequence). This CDR3 has 16 residues. CDR3 nucleotide sequence: TGCAGTGCTAGAGACGTGCACGGGACAGGATGGGATACGCAGTATTTT. This translates into CSARDVHGTGWDTQYF.

The rearrangement uses TRBV3-1 and TRBJ2-5; 15 positions match TRBD2. Germline assignment: CDR1 LGHDT and CDR2 YNNKEL (reference sequence). J lost 5 bases, V lost 4 bases, and 5 bases had no gene match. CDR3 length equals 16 residues. Here the CDR3 reads CASSRSGLAGGETQYF. For the CDR3, the DNA is TGTGCCAGCAGCCGCTCGGGACTAGCGGGAGGCGAGACCCAGTACTTC.

The DNA for the CDR3 is TGTGCCAGCAGCGAAAGGGACGGAATAGCCAAAAACATTCAGTACTTC. It translates to CASSERDGIAKNIQYF. The J gene is TRBJ2-4, the V gene TRBV7-9; the D gene could be TRBD1 or TRBD2 (5 bases each). The V and J ends lost 5 bases and 0 bases respectively, with 14 bases between them. CDR1 SEHNR and CDR2 FQNEAQ come from the germline V gene (reference sequence). The CDR3 consists of 16 residues. Drawing the rest from reference TRBV7-9 and TRBJ2-4, the complete variable domain is DTGVSQNPRHKITKRGQNVTFRCDPISEHNRLYWYRQTLGQGPEFLTYFQNEAQLEKSRLLSDRFSAERPKGSFSTLEIQRTEQGDSAMYLCASSERDGIAKNIQYFGAGTRLSVL.

This clonotype was seen only a few times. V and J are TRBV20-1 and TRBJ2-7; unclear D gene. Deletions cut 0 bases from V and 2 bases from J, with 8 bases between. CDR3 size: 13 residues. Germline-derived CDR1 and CDR2 are DFQATT and SNEGSKA (reference sequence). CDR3 coding DNA: TGCAGTGCTAGAGAGGGCTCCACCTACGAGCAGTACTTC. The encoded protein is CSAREGSTYEQYF.

A few counts support this clonotype. The J gene is TRBJ2-3, the V gene TRBV7-8; TRBD2 aligns across 13 bases. The ends lost 4 bases at V and 3 bases at J; junction bases unmatched: 4. The germline V gene has CDR1 SGHVS and CDR2 FQNEAQ. The CDR3 is 16 residues long. The CDR3 sequence is CASSSGLAGYTDTQYF. CDR3 DNA: TGTGCCAGCAGCTCGGGACTAGCGGGATATACAGATACGCAGTATTTT.

CDR3 protein: CASSQDFRTVGGEQYF. The CDR3 nucleotides read TGCGCCAGCAGCCAAGATTTCCGGACAGTCGGGGGTGAGCAGTACTTC. The chain carries TRBV4-3 and TRBJ2-7; D could derive from TRBD1 or TRBD2 (6 bases each). The CDR3 covers 16 residues. The ends were cut back, 0 bases at V and 7 bases at J, with 19 bases in the middle. The germline gives CDR1 LGHNA, CDR2 YSLEER.

This clonotype appeared a few times. The CDR3 sequence is CASSTGLHEQYF. The CDR3 DNA is TGTGCCAGCAGTACAGGGCTCCACGAGCAGTACTTC. V is TRBV12-3 or TRBV12-4 and J is TRBJ2-7, with a tentative D call TRBD1 (6 bases). The CDR3 loop spans 12 amino acids. Trimming cost V 5 bases and J 5 bases, with 10 bases left between them.

In its sample, this clonotype was seen a few times. The chain joins TRBV20-1 to TRBJ2-1, with 11 bases matching TRBD2. Germline lookup yields CDR1 DFQATT and CDR2 SNEGSKA (reference sequence). CDR3 length: 14 residues. Trimming cost V 6 bases and J 8 bases; bases outside gene matches: 9. Here the CDR3 reads CSAKLAGARYEQFF. The CDR3 nucleotides are TGCAGTGCAAAACTAGCGGGGGCTCGTTATGAGCAGTTCTTC.

The chain is built from TRBV7-2 and TRBJ2-1, with D perhaps TRBD2 (5 bases). Trimming shortened V by 5 bases and J by 7 bases, and 18 bases separated the two germline ends. This CDR3 is 15 amino acids long. Germline lookup yields CDR1 SGHTA and CDR2 FQGNSA. CDR3 sequence: CASSLDPLVSNEQFF. The CDR3 DNA sequence: TGTGCCAGCAGCCTAGACCCACTAGTCTCAAATGAGCAGTTCTTC.

V usage is TRBV5-1 and J usage is TRBJ2-7, with a tentative D call TRBD2 (5 bases). Per the germline V gene, CDR1 is SGHRS and CDR2 is YFSETQ. Trimming stripped 0 bases from V and 1 base from J, with 11 bases between. The length of the CDR3 is 15 residues. CDR3 sequence: CASSLGTAPSYEQYF. For the CDR3, the DNA is TGCGCCAGCAGCTTGGGGACTGCCCCTTCCTACGAGCAGTACTTC.

This clonotype has a handful of counts. The V gene is TRBV29-1, the J gene TRBJ2-5, with TRBD1 matching 8 bases. CDR1 and CDR2 (germline): SQVTM, ANQGSEA. Losses at the gene ends were 4 bases for V and 2 bases for J; bases not matched to a gene: 9. The CDR3 contains 15 residues. Here the CDR3 reads CSVGQGFGSQETQYF. CDR3 DNA: TGCAGCGTTGGACAGGGGTTCGGGTCGCAAGAGACCCAGTACTTC.

The chain recombines TRBV11-3 with TRBJ2-5; D assignment may be TRBD1 or TRBD2 (5 bases each). The germline V gene has CDR1 SGHNT and CDR2 YENEEA. Trimming cost V 5 bases and J 2 bases, with 12 bases left between them. This CDR3 has 14 residues. The CDR3 here is CASSRGPSQETQYF. As DNA, the CDR3 is TGTGCCAGCAGCAGGGGACCGTCTCAAGAGACCCAGTACTTC.

The sample holds a few counts of this clonotype. J is TRBJ2-3 and V is TRBV4-2; D perhaps matches TRBD2 (7 bases). Trimming cost V 4 bases and J 4 bases, with 18 bases left between them. The CDR3 loop spans 16 amino acids. The germline V gene has CDR1 LGHNA and CDR2 YNFKEQ. This CDR3 is CASSLQGGVFPDTQYF. The CDR3 bases are TGTGCCAGCAGCCTACAAGGGGGGGTGTTTCCAGATACGCAGTATTTT.

The chain recombines TRBV5-1 with TRBJ2-3; 11 positions match TRBD2. Germline CDR1 SGHRS, CDR2 YFSETQ. This CDR3 is 16 amino acids long. With 4 bases clipped from V and 11 bases from J, the junction kept 15 bases outside the gene matches. The CDR3 protein is CASSPISGGAGEEQYF. CDR3 DNA: TGCGCCAGCAGCCCTATTAGCGGGGGGGCGGGAGAAGAGCAGTATTTT.

This clonotype showed up many times. The chain couples TRBV5-1 to TRBJ1-1, with TRBD1 matching over 11 bases. CDR1 SGHRS and CDR2 YFSETQ come from the germline V gene. The length of the CDR3 is 14 residues. Trimming cost V 4 bases and J 4 bases; bases outside gene matches: 3. The CDR3 loop is CASSQGTGGTEAFF. The CDR3 DNA follows: TGCGCCAGCAGCCAAGGGACAGGGGGCACTGAAGCTTTCTTT.

The rearrangement links TRBV29-1 to TRBJ1-1, with D unclear. CDR1 is SQVTM, CDR2 ANQGSEA, per germline. V was cut by 7 bases and J by 1 base, with 13 bases left in between. The CDR3 contains 13 residues. CDR3 region: CSARLTENTEAFF. CDR3 coding DNA: TGCAGCGCACGACTGACTGAGAACACTGAAGCTTTCTTT.

This clonotype has only a few counts. The chain has TRBV29-1 and TRBJ2-3; 13 bases line up with TRBD2. The germline gives CDR1 SQVTM, CDR2 ANQGSEA. V was clipped by 7 bases and J by 10 bases; unmatched bases: 8. This CDR3 region has 13 residues. The CDR3 spells CSARTSGGEAQYF. The CDR3, as DNA: TGCAGCGCCAGGACTAGCGGGGGAGAAGCGCAGTATTTT.

This clonotype was detected a few times. The chain joins TRBV7-2 to TRBJ1-6; possible D gene TRBD1, 6 bases. The CDR3 extends over 14 amino acids. The V gene lost 3 bases and the J gene lost 10 bases, with 13 bases spanning the gap. Germline-derived CDR1 and CDR2 are SGHTA and FQGNSA. CDR3 DNA sequence: TGTGCCAGCAGCTTTCAGGGGTCAGGCTCACCCCTCCACTTT. This codes for CASSFQGSGSPLHF.